Ten or more counts support the clone carrying this T cell receptor beta chain. Its antigen remains unknown. Noted treatment: PENTA 11 planned treatment interruption arm or continuous ART arm. At least 24 weeks of at least three-drug ART, in children 2 to 15 years. Germline values: CDR1 SNHLY, CDR2 FYNNEI. CDR3 size: 14 residues. V lost 3 bases and J 1 base, leaving 10 bases between the germline ends. This sample is part of a study of HIV-infected children after antiretroviral therapy interruption. Overall study results and limits: The Gini coefficient of naive CD4+ repertoires rose, returning to baseline by 3 years.

RNA-based 3' RACE libraries used unique molecular identifiers. TCRdb re-called the 3' RACE reads through MiXCR, storing one row per CDR3 protein. The sample holds tens of thousands of distinct CDR3 sequences, about 6% seen once. The clonotype comes from a pool of human donors with HIV. This chain uses TRBV2 with TRBJ2-7; D not certain. The sample consisted of CD45RA+ CD4+ T cells from PBMCs, pooled from several time points, taken from a donor given antiretroviral therapy, either interrupted or continuous. Subset noted: naive CD4+ CD45RA+ CD45RO- T cells. For the CDR3, the DNA is TGTGCCAGCAGTGACGGCAGGCTTTCCTACGAGCAGTACTTC. This translates into CASSDGRLSYEQYF.